A selection of T cell receptor beta chains follows, all from one sample in a study of T cell changes during pregnancy in multiple sclerosis. TCRdb keeps only in-frame clones here, not all; method: immunoSEQ multiplex PCR. This table holds roughly 85,000 clones, roughly 92% found once. This sample comprised peripheral blood, obtained in the first trimester of pregnancy. These receptors originate from a female donor with multiple sclerosis, enrolled in a pregnancy study. Each CDR3 is given with its conserved first and last residue. Fields, in order: D gene, V gene, J gene, clone size, CDR3 DNA, CDR3 protein. D genes are given only for firm matches. A clone size is listed for some rows: how often the clone was seen (once, few, many), or a class if it is expanded.

d_call: NA; v_call: TRBV28; j_call: TRBJ2-5; clone_size: once; cdr3_nt: TGTGCCAGCAGAAAAGGGCACGGAGGTCAGCAAGAGACCCAGTACTTC; cdr3_aa: CASRKGHGGQQETQYF
d_call: TRBD2; v_call: TRBV28; j_call: TRBJ2-7; clone_size: NA; cdr3_nt: TGTGCCAGCAGTCCCAGAGTAGCGGGAGGCGAGCAGTACTTC; cdr3_aa: CASSPRVAGGEQYF
d_call: TRBD2; v_call: TRBV7-3; j_call: TRBJ2-1; clone_size: NA; cdr3_nt: TGTGCCAGCAGCTCCGGACTAGCGGGAGTCAGTGAGCAGTTCTTC; cdr3_aa: CASSSGLAGVSEQFF
d_call: TRBD1; v_call: TRBV9; j_call: TRBJ1-4; clone_size: once; cdr3_nt: TGTGCCAGCAGTAAAACAGCTCGACAGGGTTGGAATGAAAAACTGTTTTTT; cdr3_aa: CASSKTARQGWNEKLFF
d_call: NA; v_call: TRBV4-3; j_call: TRBJ2-1; clone_size: NA; cdr3_nt: TGCGCCAGCAGCCGAAACCCAACGGGGAATGAGCAGTTCTTC; cdr3_aa: CASSRNPTGNEQFF
d_call: NA; v_call: TRBV14; j_call: TRBJ1-1; clone_size: NA; cdr3_nt: TGTGCCAGCAGCCAAGTTGGGAGACCCATGAACACTGAAGCTTTCTTT; cdr3_aa: CASSQVGRPMNTEAFF
d_call: NA; v_call: TRBV9; j_call: TRBJ2-2; clone_size: NA; cdr3_nt: TGTGCCAGCAGCCCGGGTCCGGGCACCGGGGAGCTGTTTTTT; cdr3_aa: CASSPGPGTGELFF
d_call: TRBD1; v_call: TRBV4-3; j_call: TRBJ2-1; clone_size: NA; cdr3_nt: TGCGCCAGCAGCCGGGACAGGGTGTACAATGAGCAGTTCTTC; cdr3_aa: CASSRDRVYNEQFF
d_call: TRBD1; v_call: TRBV30; j_call: TRBJ1-6; clone_size: NA; cdr3_nt: TGTGCCTGGAGTGTCGGGACAGGTCGTCTTTCACCCCTCCACTTT; cdr3_aa: CAWSVGTGRLSPLHF
d_call: TRBD1; v_call: TRBV5-1; j_call: TRBJ1-1; clone_size: NA; cdr3_nt: TGCGCCAGCAGCGGTTCAGGACAGGGGTGGGCAGCTTTCTTT; cdr3_aa: CASSGSGQGWAAFF
d_call: NA; v_call: TRBV7-9; j_call: TRBJ2-2; clone_size: NA; cdr3_nt: TGTGCCAGCAGCTACCGACAGGCCGGGGAGCTGTTTTTT; cdr3_aa: CASSYRQAGELFF
d_call: NA; v_call: TRBV11-2; j_call: TRBJ2-7; clone_size: NA; cdr3_nt: TGTGCCAGCAGCTTACAGGGATCCTACGAGCAGTACTTC; cdr3_aa: CASSLQGSYEQYF
d_call: NA; v_call: TRBV6-5; j_call: TRBJ2-5; clone_size: NA; cdr3_nt: TGTGCCAGCAGTTACGTCCAGTCAGGGGAGACCCAGTACTTC; cdr3_aa: CASSYVQSGETQYF
d_call: NA; v_call: TRBV6-4; j_call: TRBJ2-3; clone_size: NA; cdr3_nt: TGTGCCAGCAGCCGCCAGGTCACAGATACGCAGTATTTT; cdr3_aa: CASSRQVTDTQYF
d_call: NA; v_call: TRBV7-2; j_call: TRBJ2-1; clone_size: NA; cdr3_nt: TGTGCCAGCGGCCCGCAGGGGTACAATGAGCAGTTCTTC; cdr3_aa: CASGPQGYNEQFF
d_call: NA; v_call: TRBV11-2; j_call: TRBJ2-7; clone_size: NA; cdr3_nt: TGTGCCAGCAGCTCGCCGAGCTCCTACGAGCAGTACTTC; cdr3_aa: CASSSPSSYEQYF
d_call: TRBD1; v_call: TRBV5-6; j_call: TRBJ1-2; clone_size: NA; cdr3_nt: TGTGCCAGCAGCCTAGGACAGGGATCATCTAACTATGGCTACACCTTC; cdr3_aa: CASSLGQGSSNYGYTF
d_call: TRBD1; v_call: TRBV19; j_call: TRBJ1-6; clone_size: NA; cdr3_nt: TGTGCCAGTAGGTGGGACAGGCGGGATTCACCCCTCCACTTT; cdr3_aa: CASRWDRRDSPLHF
d_call: NA; v_call: TRBV30; j_call: TRBJ2-3; clone_size: NA; cdr3_nt: TGTGCCTGGAAAGTACCAAGCAACACAGATACGCAGTATTTT; cdr3_aa: CAWKVPSNTDTQYF
d_call: NA; v_call: TRBV6-1; j_call: TRBJ1-2; clone_size: NA; cdr3_nt: TGTGCCAGCAGTGAACCTTCAGGGATGGAGGGTCTATGGCTGGGCTACACCTTC; cdr3_aa: CASSEPSGMEGLWLGYTF
d_call: TRBD2; v_call: TRBV5-1; j_call: TRBJ2-5; clone_size: NA; cdr3_nt: TGCGCCAGCAGTTTTGGACTAGCGGGGGGGGAGACCCAGTACTTC; cdr3_aa: CASSFGLAGGETQYF
d_call: TRBD1; v_call: TRBV7-2; j_call: TRBJ1-3; clone_size: NA; cdr3_nt: TGTGCCAGCAGCTTATCCTCCGGGACAGGCGCTGGAAACACCATATATTTT; cdr3_aa: CASSLSSGTGAGNTIYF
d_call: TRBD1; v_call: TRBV27; j_call: TRBJ1-5; clone_size: NA; cdr3_nt: TGTGCCAGCAGTCCTTGGGACAGGAATCAGCCCCAGCATTTT; cdr3_aa: CASSPWDRNQPQHF
d_call: TRBD2; v_call: TRBV7-9; j_call: TRBJ2-1; clone_size: NA; cdr3_nt: TGTGCCAGCAGCTCCGCCGGGACTAGCCCGTTCTTC; cdr3_aa: CASSSAGTSPFF
d_call: TRBD1; v_call: TRBV5-5; j_call: TRBJ1-6; clone_size: NA; cdr3_nt: TGTGCCAGCAGCCGACAGGGGGGCGCGTATAATTCACCCCTCCACTTT; cdr3_aa: CASSRQGGAYNSPLHF